The 23 T cell receptor beta chains below were found in one sample sequenced in a study of blood T cells in healthy people across ages (dated by TCRdb to about 2015). Library construction relied on 5' RACE. TCRdb names Illumina HiSeq 2500 as the instrument used. A second PCR of roughly 7 to 12 cycles was run with a J-beta primer mix and a sample-barcoded 5' primer. Clones were called with MiXCR by TCRdb after fastp trimmed the public reads at Q25, and only in-frame beta chains were retained. Entries that share a CDR3 protein sequence are merged under the most common genes and DNA. Across this sample there are around 520,000 distinct CDR3 sequences, with about 25% seen only once. The ten largest clonotypes hold 3.6% of the sample. Separately, the same data were catalogued under a study of T cells of mothers and their children.

The sequencing input was blood. These receptors all stem from a boy younger than 10 in good health.

This clonotype was observed a handful of times. CDR3 amino acids: CASSHYRGPQETQYF. The CDR3 DNA is TGTGCCAGCAGCCATTACAGGGGGCCCCAAGAGACCCAGTACTTC. This rearrangement joins TRBV3-1 to TRBJ2-5; 9 nucleotides match TRBD1. The J segment lost 1 base and the V segment lost 3 bases, leaving 3 bases of the junction unmatched. The CDR3 runs to 15 residues. Germline loops: CDR1 LGHDT, CDR2 YNNKEL (reference sequence).

This clonotype was detected only a few times. The rearrangement joins TRBV5-1 to TRBJ2-3, with 11 bases that match TRBD2. The CDR3 has 15 residues. J lost 4 bases, V lost 7 bases, and 8 bases had no gene match. CDR1 and CDR2 (germline): SGHRS, YFSETQ. CDR3 amino acids: CASSTGTSGADTQYF. The CDR3 nucleotides read TGCGCCAGCTCCACCGGGACTAGCGGTGCAGATACGCAGTATTTT.

The chain uses TRBV29-1 and TRBJ2-7; 7 nucleotides match TRBD1. The CDR3 runs to 13 residues. Germline V gene lookup returns CDR1 SQVTM and CDR2 ANQGSEA. V shed 4 bases, J shed 1 base, and the junction held 4 bases outside the gene matches. The CDR3 sequence: CSVGTGASYEQYF. CDR3 in DNA: TGCAGCGTTGGGACAGGAGCATCCTACGAGCAGTACTTC.

The chain combines TRBV15 with TRBJ1-2; D is unresolved. This CDR3 contains 12 residues. Trimming stripped 0 bases from V and 8 bases from J, with 7 bases between. The germline gives CDR1 LNHNV, CDR2 YYDKDF (reference sequence). CDR3 sequence reads: CATSRDRLGYTF. Written as DNA, the CDR3 is TGTGCCACCAGCAGAGATCGGTTAGGCTACACCTTC.

The chain links TRBV14 to TRBJ2-2, with TRBD2 identical over 7 bases. The germline CDR1 and CDR2 sequences are SGHDN and FVKESK. This CDR3 spans 16 amino acids. The V segment lost 2 bases and the J segment 4 bases; nucleotides outside the gene matches: 7. CDR3 protein: CASSQLSGTRTGELFF. The CDR3 DNA follows: TGTGCCAGCAGCCAACTAAGCGGGACTCGCACCGGGGAGCTGTTTTTT.

The chain couples TRBV7-9 to TRBJ1-3, with 7 bases that match TRBD1. CDR3 length: 15 residues. V was clipped by 1 base and J by 4 bases; unmatched bases: 4. From germline, CDR1 is SEHNR and CDR2 FQNEAQ (reference sequence). For the CDR3, the DNA is TGTGCCAGCAGCTTAGAACAGGGGAGAGGAAACACCATATATTTT. Its translation is CASSLEQGRGNTIYF.

About this clonotype itself: The junction departs from the called germline gene at one end, perhaps through a read error. The genes are TRBV3-1 and TRBJ2-7, with TRBD2 identical over 14 bases. The CDR3 covers 17 residues. Germline assignment: CDR1 LGHDT and CDR2 YNNKEL (reference sequence). The CDR3 DNA reads TGTGCCAGCAGAAGGACTAGCGGGGGGCCCCGCTCCTACGAGCAGTGCTTC. It is translated as CASRRTSGGPRSYEQCF.

This sequence joins TRBV3-1 and TRBJ1-2; D ambiguous. Trimming shortened V by 0 bases and J by 6 bases, and 14 bases separated the two germline ends. The CDR3 spans 15 residues. Germline loops: CDR1 LGHDT, CDR2 YNNKEL (reference sequence). CDR3 sequence (DNA): TGTGCCAGCAGCCAAGATCTGAAGGCTTGGGATGGCTACACCTTC. It encodes CASSQDLKAWDGYTF.

This sequence joins TRBV3-1 and TRBJ1-2; D uncertain. V was trimmed by 2 bases and J by 4 bases, leaving 23 bases between them. The CDR3 length is 18 residues. Germline CDR1 and CDR2: LGHDT and YNNKEL (reference sequence). In nucleotides, the CDR3 is TGTGCCAGCAGCCAACCGGGCGACCTGGGGTCTCTGATCTATGGCTACACCTTC. This sequence encodes CASSQPGDLGSLIYGYTF.

V and J are TRBV20-1 and TRBJ2-1, with 10 bases lining up with TRBD2. This CDR3 contains 15 residues. Germline V CDR1 and CDR2: DFQATT, SNEGSKA (reference sequence). V dropped 7 bases and J dropped 3; count of bases not matched to a gene: 9. CDR3 sequence (DNA): TGCAGTGTTCTTAGCGGGGGGACCTTCTACAATGAGCAGTTCTTC. Translation: CSVLSGGTFYNEQFF.

The sample holds a few counts of this clonotype. The chain employs TRBV7-9 and TRBJ2-1; 13 nucleotides agree with TRBD2. The V and J ends lost 5 bases and 6 bases, in that order; junction bases with no gene match: 7. CDR1 is SEHNR, CDR2 FQNEAQ, per germline (reference sequence). This CDR3 spans 16 amino acids. CDR3 nucleotides: TGTGCCAGCAGCCCGCGGGGACTAGCGGGAACCAATGAGCAGTTCTTC. This codes for CASSPRGLAGTNEQFF.

This clonotype was counted between two and nine times. The chain recombines TRBV4-2 with TRBJ2-2, with D possibly TRBD1 on 6 matching bases. V lost 1 base and J 6 bases, leaving 12 bases between the germline ends. The CDR3 loop spans 15 amino acids. The germline gives CDR1 LGHNA, CDR2 YNFKEQ. CDR3 region: CASSQGSPGAGELFF. Here the CDR3 DNA reads TGTGCCAGCAGCCAAGGGTCTCCAGGGGCCGGGGAGCTGTTTTTT.

This chain joins TRBV20-1 and TRBJ1-5; D is perhaps TRBD1 (5 bases). CDR1 is DFQATT and CDR2 is SNEGSKA in the germline V gene (reference sequence). CDR3 length equals 20 residues. Trimming removed 3 bases at V and 1 base at J, with 28 bases between. CDR3 nucleotide sequence: TGCAGTGCTAGTAGGGCAGGTGATGGGGGGGGACTTCGGAGCAATCAGCCCCAGCATTTT. Its protein product is CSASRAGDGGGLRSNQPQHF.

V gene TRBV5-1 combines with J gene TRBJ2-3, with D possibly being TRBD2 (6 bases). With 4 bases removed from V and 2 bases from J, the gap between germline ends came to 11 bases. The CDR3 covers 14 residues. Germline assignment: CDR1 SGHRS and CDR2 YFSETQ. CDR3 in DNA: TGCGCCAGCAGCCAGGAGGGGCACACAGATACGCAGTATTTT. Translation gives CASSQEGHTDTQYF.

This clonotype was observed a few times. V and J are TRBV6-6 and TRBJ2-5, with D unresolved. Germline V gives CDR1 MNHNY, CDR2 SVGAGI (reference sequence). Trimming left V 0 bases short and J 5 bases short, with 13 bases between. The CDR3 totals 15 residues. The chain's CDR3 is CASSYSKIGPETQYF. DNA for the CDR3: TGTGCCAGCAGTTACTCGAAGATAGGCCCTGAGACCCAGTACTTC.

The rearrangement uses TRBV7-9 and TRBJ1-2; D is uncertain. Germline V CDR1 and CDR2: SEHNR, FQNEAQ (reference sequence). This CDR3 comprises 12 residues. The CDR3 DNA reads as TGTTCCTACAGCGGGCTCTCTGATGGCTACACCTTC. It encodes CSYSGLSDGYTF.

This clonotype was observed a few times. The chain carries TRBV20-1 and TRBJ1-3; D may be TRBD1 (6 bases). The CDR3 length is 16 residues. CDR1 and CDR2 from the germline V gene are DFQATT and SNEGSKA (reference sequence). Trimming stripped 1 base from V and 4 bases from J, with 17 bases between. In nucleotides, the CDR3 is TGCAGTGCTAGAGCCGGCACAGGGAAATACGGAAACACCATATATTTT. Encoded protein: CSARAGTGKYGNTIYF.

This clonotype was seen only a few times. This chain links TRBV7-9 with TRBJ2-5; D unclear. The CDR3 covers 12 residues. Germline lookup yields CDR1 SEHNR and CDR2 FQNEAQ (reference sequence). Trimming took 4 bases from V and 5 from J, leaving 8 bases between them. The CDR3 region has the DNA TGTGCCAGCAGCTCCGTGGGGGAGACCCAGTACTTC. Amino acid sequence: CASSSVGETQYF.

The chain links TRBV20-1 to TRBJ2-3; the match to TRBD2 covers 14 bases. Germline CDR1 and CDR2: DFQATT and SNEGSKA (reference sequence). CDR3 length: 17 amino acids. V trimming: 1 base; J trimming: 1 base; junction bases outside the gene matches: 4. Here the CDR3 reads CSARAGTSGGRTDTQYF. DNA of the CDR3: TGCAGTGCTAGAGCCGGGACTAGCGGGGGCCGCACAGATACGCAGTATTTT.

A few counts support this clonotype. An end of the junction differs from the germline gene, which may be a read error. The rearrangement joins TRBV7-7 to TRBJ2-5, with D uncertain. CDR1 and CDR2 from the germline V gene are SSHAT and FNYEAQ (reference sequence). The CDR3 is 17 amino acids. CDR3 nucleotide sequence: TGTGCTAGCAGCCCTAGTGGGATCTCTGGCGCTGGGGAGACCCAGTACTTC. Residues: CASSPSGISGAGETQYF.

The chain combines TRBV20-1 with TRBJ2-7, with 7 bases identical to TRBD2. This CDR3 region has 12 residues. CDR1 is DFQATT and CDR2 is SNEGSKA in the germline V gene (reference sequence). V lost 5 bases to trimming and J lost 3 bases; unmatched junction nucleotides: 4. The CDR3 DNA reads as TGCAGTGCTGTCCAGCGGGGCTACGAGCAGTACTTC. The encoded protein is CSAVQRGYEQYF.

In this sample, this clonotype turned up once. The chain couples TRBV20-1 to TRBJ1-1; D gene uncertain. Deletions cut 0 bases from V and 6 bases from J, with 14 bases between. The V gene's germline CDR1 is DFQATT and CDR2 SNEGSKA (reference sequence). The CDR3 has 14 residues. CDR3 sequence: CSARDHTDQSEAFF. DNA of the CDR3: TGCAGTGCTAGAGATCACACAGATCAATCTGAAGCTTTCTTT.

The chain has TRBV15 and TRBJ2-3, with D tentatively TRBD2 (5 bases). Germline V CDR1 and CDR2: LNHNV, YYDKDF (reference sequence). V was cut by 3 bases and J by 2 bases, with 18 bases left in between. The CDR3 sequence is 17 residues long. This CDR3 is CATSRASGRSATDTQYF. The CDR3 nucleotides read TGTGCCACCAGCAGGGCCAGCGGCAGGTCCGCCACAGATACGCAGTATTTT.